The clone carrying this TCR beta chain was picked up one time. This entry belongs to a study of technical replicates of blood from several donors. The assay was immunoSEQ multiplex PCR, and TCRdb's table has in-frame clones only and misses some. The repertoire holds more than 90,000 clones, with 90% to 97% as singletons. Sequences were obtained from T cells isolated from PBMCs. This receptor was taken from a human donor in good health.

CDR3 DNA sequence: TGTGCCAGCAGCTCAACCGGGACTAGGCTAGAGACCCAGTACTTC. This sequence encodes CASSSTGTRLETQYF. This chain joins TRBV28 and TRBJ2-5; TRBD2 aligns across 8 bases. Germline V gene sequence: CDR1 MDHEN, CDR2 SYDVKM. The CDR3 covers 15 residues. After removal of 6 bases from V and 4 bases from J, the junction contained 10 bases not matched to a gene.